Listed below are T cell receptor beta chains from one sample, sequenced in a study of T cell repertoires in cytomegalovirus infection. TCRdb independently ran MiXCR on the reads; one entry per CDR3 protein. The repertoire holds hundreds of thousands of distinct CDR3 sequences, with 17% as singletons. What was sequenced was PBMCs. The receptors were gathered from a human donor in good health (CMV status not recorded). Some clones in this sample may be carry-over from other donors' samples. Each CDR3 is given with its conserved first and last residue. Each record gives: V gene, J gene, clone size, D gene, CDR3 DNA, CDR3 protein. A D gene is named only where the DNA matches it firmly. Part of the rows lack a size; the others show once, few, many or a class for expanded clones.

V gene: TRBV5-6
J gene: TRBJ2-5
clone size: .
D gene: TRBD2
CDR3 DNA: TGTGCCAGCAGCTTTGCTAGCGGGGGGGCCTCTGAGACCCAGTACTTC
CDR3 protein: CASSFASGGASETQYF

V gene: TRBV28
J gene: TRBJ2-1
clone size: many
D gene: TRBD1
CDR3 DNA: TGTGCCAGCAGTTCCGGGACAGGGCCTTACAATGAGCAGTTCTTC
CDR3 protein: CASSSGTGPYNEQFF

V gene: TRBV7-9
J gene: TRBJ2-1
clone size: few
D gene: TRBD2
CDR3 DNA: TGTGCCAGCAGCGCTGCCGGGACTAGCGGCGGGGATGAGCAGTTCTTC
CDR3 protein: CASSAAGTSGGDEQFF

V gene: TRBV5-4
J gene: TRBJ1-4
clone size: once
D gene: TRBD1
CDR3 DNA: TGTGCCAGCAGGAATTCAGCCGGGACAGGGGGTGAAAAACTGTTTTTT
CDR3 protein: CASRNSAGTGGEKLFF

V gene: TRBV20-1
J gene: TRBJ2-2
clone size: few
D gene: .
CDR3 DNA: TGCAGTGCTAGTGGAGGGGGGACCGGGGAGCTGTTTTTT
CDR3 protein: CSASGGGTGELFF

V gene: TRBV5-1
J gene: TRBJ2-2
clone size: .
D gene: .
CDR3 DNA: TGCGCCAGCAGCTTGGAGGTTCAGGCGGTATCGAACACCGGGGAGCTGTTTTTT
CDR3 protein: CASSLEVQAVSNTGELFF

V gene: TRBV4-2
J gene: TRBJ2-7
clone size: .
D gene: TRBD2
CDR3 DNA: TGTGCCAGCAGCCAAGAAGTTAGCGGGGGTTACGAGCAGTACTTC
CDR3 protein: CASSQEVSGGYEQYF

V gene: TRBV7-2
J gene: TRBJ1-5
clone size: few
D gene: .
CDR3 DNA: TGTGCCAGCAGCCCCGAAGGAGAGTATCAGCCCCAGCATTTT
CDR3 protein: CASSPEGEYQPQHF

V gene: TRBV28
J gene: TRBJ2-7
clone size: many
D gene: TRBD1
CDR3 DNA: TGTGCCAGCAGTCTCCTGCCGGGACAGGAGTACTACGAGCAGTACTTC
CDR3 protein: CASSLLPGQEYYEQYF

V gene: TRBV7-2
J gene: TRBJ2-1
clone size: .
D gene: TRBD1
CDR3 DNA: TGTGCCAGCAGCTCAACAGGGGGTTGGTTCAATGAGCAGTTCTTC
CDR3 protein: CASSSTGGWFNEQFF

V gene: TRBV28
J gene: TRBJ2-6
clone size: .
D gene: TRBD1
CDR3 DNA: TGTGCCAGCAGGACGGGACAGTACTCTGGGGCCAACGTCCTGACTTTC
CDR3 protein: CASRTGQYSGANVLTF

V gene: TRBV4-1
J gene: TRBJ1-5
clone size: .
D gene: .
CDR3 DNA: TGCGCCAGCAGCCCTATGCGGGGGAGTCAGCCCCAGCATTTT
CDR3 protein: CASSPMRGSQPQHF

V gene: TRBV7-9
J gene: TRBJ2-1
clone size: few
D gene: TRBD2
CDR3 DNA: TGTGCCAGCAGCTCTTCTAGCGGGGGGTACGTCGGGCAGTTCTTC
CDR3 protein: CASSSSSGGYVGQFF

V gene: TRBV6-6
J gene: TRBJ1-4
clone size: .
D gene: .
CDR3 DNA: TGTGCCAGCAGTTTGGAAATGGGTGAAAAACTGTTTTTT
CDR3 protein: CASSLEMGEKLFF

V gene: TRBV20-1
J gene: TRBJ2-3
clone size: .
D gene: .
CDR3 DNA: TGCAGTGCTAGAGAGGCGGGACAGTGGGGCACAGATACGCAGTATTTT
CDR3 protein: CSAREAGQWGTDTQYF

V gene: TRBV6-5
J gene: TRBJ1-2
clone size: many
D gene: TRBD1
CDR3 DNA: TGTGCCAGCAGTTACGAGTGGACAGGAGTTAACTATGGCTACACCTTC
CDR3 protein: CASSYEWTGVNYGYTF

V gene: TRBV7-6
J gene: TRBJ2-6
clone size: many
D gene: .
CDR3 DNA: TGTGCCAGCAGCCTTACGACCGGGGCCAACGTCCTGACTTTC
CDR3 protein: CASSLTTGANVLTF

V gene: TRBV28
J gene: TRBJ2-3
clone size: many
D gene: TRBD2
CDR3 DNA: TGTGCCAGCAAGCGGGACCGAACGTCAGATACGCAGTATTTT
CDR3 protein: CASKRDRTSDTQYF

V gene: TRBV20-1
J gene: TRBJ1-2
clone size: .
D gene: TRBD1
CDR3 DNA: TGCAGTGCCACGACAGGGGGTGTTTTCTATGGCTACACCTTC
CDR3 protein: CSATTGGVFYGYTF